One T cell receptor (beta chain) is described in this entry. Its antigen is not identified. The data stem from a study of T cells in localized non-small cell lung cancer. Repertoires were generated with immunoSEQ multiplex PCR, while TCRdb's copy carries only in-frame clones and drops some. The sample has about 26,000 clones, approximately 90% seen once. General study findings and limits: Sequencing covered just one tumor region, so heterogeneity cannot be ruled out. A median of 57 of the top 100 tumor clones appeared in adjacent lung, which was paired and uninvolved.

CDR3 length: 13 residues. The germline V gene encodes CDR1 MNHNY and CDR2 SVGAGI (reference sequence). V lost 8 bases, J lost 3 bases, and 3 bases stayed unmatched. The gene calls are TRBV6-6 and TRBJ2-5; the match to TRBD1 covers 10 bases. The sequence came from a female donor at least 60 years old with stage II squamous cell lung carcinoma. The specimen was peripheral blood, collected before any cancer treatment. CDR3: CASDRGRKETQYF. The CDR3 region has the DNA TGTGCCAGCGACAGGGGGCGGAAAGAGACCCAGTACTTC.